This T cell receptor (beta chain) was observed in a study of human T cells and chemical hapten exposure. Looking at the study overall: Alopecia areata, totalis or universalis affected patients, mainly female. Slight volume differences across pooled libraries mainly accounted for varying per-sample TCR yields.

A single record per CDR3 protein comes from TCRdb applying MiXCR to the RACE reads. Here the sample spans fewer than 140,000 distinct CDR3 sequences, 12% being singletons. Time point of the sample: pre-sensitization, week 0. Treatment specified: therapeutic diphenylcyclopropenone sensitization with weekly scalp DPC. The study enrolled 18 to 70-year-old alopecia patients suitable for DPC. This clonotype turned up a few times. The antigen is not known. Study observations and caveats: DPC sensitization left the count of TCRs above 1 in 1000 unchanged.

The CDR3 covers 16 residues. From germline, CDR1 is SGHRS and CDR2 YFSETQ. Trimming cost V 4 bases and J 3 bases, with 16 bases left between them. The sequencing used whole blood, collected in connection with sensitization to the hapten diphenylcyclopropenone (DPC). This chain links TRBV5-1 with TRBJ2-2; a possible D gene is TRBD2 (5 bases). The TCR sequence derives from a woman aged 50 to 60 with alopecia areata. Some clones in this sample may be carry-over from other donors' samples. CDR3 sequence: CASSARGFRDTGELFF. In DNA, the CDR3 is TGCGCCAGCAGCGCCCGAGGGTTTCGGGACACCGGGGAGCTGTTTTTT.